These 9 T cell receptor beta chains share one sample of origin, sequenced in a study of cytomegalovirus exposure and HLA in healthy donors. Primers: 60 Vbeta forward and 13 Jbeta reverse. Assay used: immunoSEQ multiplex PCR; TCRdb lists only in-frame clones, some missing. The sample lists some 170,000 clones; 70% to 80% were seen once. Sequenced material: PBMCs. Source of these receptors: a woman aged 60 to 75 in good health and CMV-seropositive.

The rearrangement links TRBV10-3 to TRBJ2-1; 8 nucleotides agree with TRBD2. Germline V CDR1 and CDR2: ENHRY, SYGVKD. The CDR3 is 17 residues long. The V segment lost 4 bases and the J segment 1 base; nucleotides outside the gene matches: 9. The CDR3 region is CAISGAGGMRSYNEQFF. The CDR3 nucleotides read TGTGCCATCAGTGGGGCGGGAGGCATGAGATCCTACAATGAGCAGTTCTTC.

The chain employs TRBV28 and TRBJ1-1; D uncertain. Germline values: CDR1 MDHEN, CDR2 SYDVKM. The V end lost 4 bases, the J end lost 5 bases, and 23 bases lay between the germline ends. This CDR3 region has 17 residues. In DNA form, the CDR3 reads TGTGCCAGCAGTTCCCCCGATCGGTCGAGGGAGAAAACTGAAGCTTTCTTT. It yields the protein CASSSPDRSREKTEAFF.

This clone came up a few times. V gene TRBV10-3 combines with J gene TRBJ1-4, with D tentatively TRBD1 (5 bases). The V and J ends lost 5 bases and 6 bases respectively, with 13 bases between them. Looked up from germline, CDR1 is ENHRY and CDR2 is SYGVKD. The CDR3 length is 14 residues. CDR3 in DNA: TGTGCCATCAGTAAAGGTGGAGGGGATGAAAAACTGTTTTTT. This encodes CAISKGGGDEKLFF.

The rearrangement links TRBV7-8 to TRBJ2-2, with D possibly TRBD1 on 7 matching bases. The CDR3 contains 16 residues. V dropped 7 bases and J dropped 4 bases, with 19 bases sitting between them. Germline V lookup: CDR1 SGHVS, CDR2 FQNEAQ. The CDR3 bases are TGTGCCAGCATCCAACTTGGGACAGCGGGCACCGGGGAGCTGTTTTTT. Amino acid sequence: CASIQLGTAGTGELFF.

J is TRBJ1-6 and V is TRBV11-2, with a tentative D call TRBD1 (6 bases). Looked up from germline, CDR1 is SGHAT and CDR2 is FQNNGV. This CDR3 is built from 15 residues. Trimming cost V 3 bases and J 4 bases, with 10 bases left between them. CDR3 nucleotide sequence: TGTGCCAGCAGCTTCGGGACACATTATAATTCACCCCTCCACTTT. It translates to CASSFGTHYNSPLHF.

V is TRBV15 and J is TRBJ1-1; D unclear. The length of the CDR3 is 13 residues. The germline gives CDR1 LNHNV, CDR2 YYDKDF (reference sequence). Trimming took off 1 base at V and 7 bases at J, with 10 bases between the two ends. This CDR3 reads CATSRGLLGEAFF. CDR3 coding DNA: TGTGCCACCAGCAGAGGACTTTTAGGTGAAGCTTTCTTT.

This sequence joins TRBV2 and TRBJ2-5; 7 bases line up with TRBD2. The CDR3 has 13 residues. J lost 4 bases, V lost 11 bases, and 10 bases had no gene match. Per germline, CDR1 SNHLY and CDR2 FYNNEI. The CDR3 bases are TGTGCCTCGCGGGCGGGGGAGGGAGAGACCCAGTACTTC. This gives the protein CASRAGEGETQYF.

The genes are TRBV19 and TRBJ2-7; the match to TRBD1 covers 7 bases. Per germline, CDR1 LNHDA and CDR2 SQIVND (reference sequence). This CDR3 has 16 amino acids. V trimming: 6 bases; J trimming: 3 bases; junction bases outside the gene matches: 14. The CDR3 spells CASSPGPQGWGYEQYF. CDR3 coding DNA: TGTGCCAGTAGCCCGGGACCACAGGGGTGGGGCTACGAGCAGTACTTC.

V is TRBV18 and J is TRBJ2-7; D unresolved. The CDR3 spans 13 residues. Trimming removed 4 bases from V and 5 bases from J, with 12 bases in between. The V gene's germline CDR1 is KGHSH and CDR2 LQKENI. For the CDR3, the DNA is TGTGCCAGCTCACTTGAGGATTCCCACGAGCAGTACTTC. Encoded protein: CASSLEDSHEQYF.